This T cell receptor (beta chain) was sequenced during a study of blood T cell repertoires in COVID-19. This clone was observed a handful of times. Here immunoSEQ multiplex PCR was the method, and the copy in TCRdb shows in-frame clones only, minus some. The sample includes about 270,000 clones, around 90% seen only once; the top ten take approximately 2.7%. Adults between roughly 18 and 89 years of age took part from 24 US areas. Participant-reported clinical history was the basis for cohort assignment. A COVID-19 case had been met by exposed participants during the 2 weeks before study entry. Sequencing used PBMCs or T cells enriched from blood (not recorded which). This TCR was sampled from a man between 40 and 49 years old who had been exposed to COVID-19.

CDR3 amino acids: CASSPRTSAAGEQFF. CDR3 in DNA: TGTGCCAGCAGTCCGCGGACTAGCGCCGCTGGTGAGCAGTTCTTC. The chain uses TRBV6-2 or TRBV6-3 and TRBJ2-1, with 9 bases identical to TRBD2. The length of the CDR3 is 15 residues. The junction had 11 bases not matched to a gene; V was cut back by 5 bases and J by 9 bases. CDR1 and CDR2 (germline): MNHEY, SVGEGT.